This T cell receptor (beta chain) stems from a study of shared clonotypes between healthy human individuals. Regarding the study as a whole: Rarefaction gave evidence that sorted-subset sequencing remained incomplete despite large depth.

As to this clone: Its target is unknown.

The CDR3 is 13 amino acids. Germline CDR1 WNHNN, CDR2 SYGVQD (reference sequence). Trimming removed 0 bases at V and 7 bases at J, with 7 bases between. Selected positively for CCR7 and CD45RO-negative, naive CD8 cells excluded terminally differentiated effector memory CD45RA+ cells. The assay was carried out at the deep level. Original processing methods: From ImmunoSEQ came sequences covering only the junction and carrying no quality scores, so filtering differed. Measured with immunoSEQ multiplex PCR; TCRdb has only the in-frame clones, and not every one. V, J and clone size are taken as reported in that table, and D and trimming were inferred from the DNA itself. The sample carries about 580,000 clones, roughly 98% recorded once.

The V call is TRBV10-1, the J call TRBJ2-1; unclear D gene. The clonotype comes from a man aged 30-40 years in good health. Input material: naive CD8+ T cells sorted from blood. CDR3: CASSESLRNEQFF. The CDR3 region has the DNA TGCGCCAGCAGTGAGTCGCTTAGAAATGAGCAGTTCTTC.